These 26 T cell receptor beta chains came from one sample sequenced in a study of T cell repertoires in cytomegalovirus infection. Each CDR3 protein gets one entry after TCRdb re-called the reads with MiXCR. The data contain 740,000 or so distinct CDR3 sequences, about a third of them singletons. The specimen sequenced was PBMCs. The receptor set was obtained from a human donor in good health (CMV status not recorded). Some clones in this sample may be carry-over from other donors' samples.

The table lists this clonotype with a few counts. V usage is TRBV6-2 or TRBV6-3 and J usage is TRBJ2-7; D is uncertain. Germline V CDR1 and CDR2: MNHEY, SVGEGT. V lost 2 bases to trimming and J lost 1 base, with 12 bases between them. The CDR3 has 15 amino acids. CDR3 in amino acids: CASSYVGIGSYEQYF. The CDR3 coding sequence is TGTGCCAGCAGTTACGTGGGAATTGGATCCTACGAGCAGTACTTC.

The CDR3 nucleotides are TGTGCCAGCAGTTTGACAGGGTGGGCGAACACTGAAGCTTTCTTT. Translation gives CASSLTGWANTEAFF. The V call is TRBV27, the J call TRBJ1-1; 7 positions agree with TRBD1. The CDR3 is 15 residues long. The V gene end was trimmed by 3 bases and the J gene end by 1 base; junction bases not matched to a gene: 5. Per germline, CDR1 MNHEY and CDR2 SMNVEV (reference sequence).

In its sample, this clonotype was seen many times. The V and J genes are TRBV10-3 and TRBJ2-1; 7 bases agree with TRBD2. V was pared by 4 bases and J by 4 bases, with 4 bases of the junction left unmatched. Germline V gene data show CDR1 as ENHRY and CDR2 as SYGVKD. The CDR3 totals 14 residues. This chain's CDR3 is CAISAEGGYNEQFF. The CDR3 bases are TGTGCCATCAGTGCGGAGGGAGGGTACAATGAGCAGTTCTTC.

The J gene is TRBJ1-5, the V gene TRBV28; 9 positions match TRBD1. The J segment lost 4 bases and the V segment lost 2 bases, leaving 9 bases of the junction unmatched. The CDR3 is made up of 17 amino acids. Per germline, CDR1 MDHEN and CDR2 SYDVKM. In nucleotides, the CDR3 is TGTGCCAGCAGTTTACCCGAGGACAGGGGAAAAAATCAGCCCCAGCATTTT. It codes for CASSLPEDRGKNQPQHF.

Many counts were recorded for this clonotype. This chain uses TRBV7-8 with TRBJ1-5; a weak D match, TRBD1 (5 bases). From germline, CDR1 is SGHVS and CDR2 FQNEAQ. V shed 5 bases and J shed 3 bases, with 32 bases lying between them. The CDR3 totals 21 residues. For the CDR3, the DNA is TGTGCCAGCAGCCGGGACTTTGGGATCTGGGTAGAGGAGAAAAACAATCAGCCCCAGCATTTT. It specifies CASSRDFGIWVEEKNNQPQHF.

The gene calls are TRBV13 and TRBJ2-7; 7 bases line up with TRBD2. Germline V gene lookup returns CDR1 PRHDT and CDR2 FYEKMQ (reference sequence). V dropped 4 bases and J dropped 6; count of bases not matched to a gene: 12. The CDR3 is 15 residues long. Written as DNA, the CDR3 is TGTGCCAGCAGCTCCGGACTGGCGGGAGTAGTCGAGCAGTACTTC. Translated, it gives CASSSGLAGVVEQYF.

V and J are TRBV5-1 and TRBJ1-2, with 9 bases fitting TRBD1. The junction had 10 bases not matched to a gene; V was cut back by 0 bases and J by 7 bases. The germline V gene has CDR1 SGHRS and CDR2 YFSETQ. The CDR3 extends over 16 amino acids. The CDR3 DNA is TGCGCCAGCAGCTTGGCCCCGGGACAGGGCGGGGGTGGCTACACCTTC. This encodes CASSLAPGQGGGGYTF.

This clonotype showed up many times. The CDR3 DNA reads as TGTGCCAGCAGCTTCGGACGAGGAACTGAAGCTTTCTTT. It codes for CASSFGRGTEAFF. This chain uses TRBV12-3 or TRBV12-4 with TRBJ1-1; D unclear. This CDR3 has 13 amino acids. V was clipped by 6 bases and J by 5 bases, with 13 bases between them.

The V call is TRBV28, the J call TRBJ1-2; TRBD1 is a possible D gene (6 bases). V was shortened by 5 bases and J by 3 bases, with 16 bases between the two germline ends. The CDR3 has 15 residues. The germline V gene encodes CDR1 MDHEN and CDR2 SYDVKM. DNA for the CDR3: TGTGCCAGCAGTCCCGTGGTGGGACAATACTATGGCTACACCTTC. It encodes CASSPVVGQYYGYTF.

The chain is built from TRBV6-8 and TRBJ2-3; tentatively, D is TRBD1 or TRBD2 (6 bases each). V lost 3 bases and J lost 3, with 13 bases in between. CDR3 length: 15 residues. Per germline, CDR1 MNHGY and CDR2 SAAAGT. Here the CDR3 DNA reads TGTGCCAGCAGTTATGAGCCGGGGGCAACAGATACGCAGTATTTT. It yields the protein CASSYEPGATDTQYF.

The chain recombines TRBV29-1 with TRBJ2-5; D not resolved. Germline-derived CDR1 and CDR2 are SQVTM and ANQGSEA. V lost 6 bases and J 1 base, leaving 12 bases between the germline ends. The CDR3 loop spans 13 amino acids. CDR3 nucleotides: TGCAGCGTCTCCTTAGCAGTCCAAGAGACCCAGTACTTC. Translation gives CSVSLAVQETQYF.

This clonotype was seen a few times. CDR3 nucleotide sequence: TGTGCCAGCGCCCCCCAAGAGACCCAGTACTTC. Its protein product is CASAPQETQYF. The V and J genes are TRBV7-8 and TRBJ2-5; D remains ambiguous. The V end lost 8 bases, the J end lost 1 base, and 5 bases lay between the germline ends. CDR1 SGHVS and CDR2 FQNEAQ come from the germline V gene. The CDR3 length is 11 residues.

In this sample, this clonotype turned up a few times. The gene calls are TRBV2 and TRBJ2-7, with 7 bases aligning to TRBD2. The trim removed 7 bases at V and 3 bases at J, leaving 6 bases unmatched. This CDR3 contains 13 residues. Germline lookup yields CDR1 SNHLY and CDR2 FYNNEI. CDR3 coding DNA: TGTGCCAGCACGGCGGGGGTAATCTACGAGCAGTACTTC. It encodes CASTAGVIYEQYF.

This chain connects TRBV12-3 or TRBV12-4 to TRBJ2-7; D unresolved. The germline V and J ends were trimmed by 4 bases and 3 bases, with 16 bases remaining between them. The CDR3 extends over 15 amino acids. This CDR3 reads CASSSPHGRFYEQYF. The CDR3, as DNA: TGTGCCAGCAGTTCCCCCCACGGAAGGTTCTACGAGCAGTACTTC.

The chain recombines TRBV19 with TRBJ1-6, with TRBD1 matching over 8 bases. CDR3 length: 16 amino acids. Trimming took 4 bases from V and 9 from J; bases not matched to a gene: 11. Germline V CDR1 and CDR2: LNHDA, SQIVND (reference sequence). CDR3 in amino acids: CASSTFGQGDVSPLHF. The CDR3, as DNA: TGTGCCAGTAGTACCTTCGGACAGGGTGATGTTTCACCCCTCCACTTT.

This clonotype was found a few times. The chain joins TRBV6-5 to TRBJ2-5; a weak D match, TRBD1 (5 bases). Deletions cut 6 bases from V and 5 bases from J, with 19 bases between. The CDR3 loop spans 15 amino acids. Germline CDR1 MNHEY, CDR2 SVGAGI. The chain's CDR3 is CASSLPGSGRETQYF. The CDR3 DNA is TGTGCCAGCAGCTTACCTGGTTCAGGGCGGGAGACCCAGTACTTC.

This clonotype was detected only a few times. The V and J genes are TRBV7-9 and TRBJ2-3; TRBD2 aligns across 7 bases. The CDR3 consists of 16 residues. The germline gives CDR1 SEHNR, CDR2 FQNEAQ (reference sequence). V gave up 2 bases and J gave up 4 bases; unmatched junction bases: 9. The CDR3 nucleotides are TGTGCCAGCAGCTTAACTACGGGAGGCGGGGCAGATACGCAGTATTTT. Translating it yields CASSLTTGGGADTQYF.

This clonotype appeared a few times. One end of the junction fails to match germline, which may point to a read error. This chain joins TRBV27 and TRBJ2-5; no clear D. The CDR3 is made up of 12 amino acids. CDR1 MNHEY and CDR2 SMNVEV come from the germline V gene (reference sequence). CDR3 DNA sequence: TGTGCCAGCAGTTTCCCCCCCATTGAGACTGGCTTC. This encodes CASSFPPIETGF.

The chain couples TRBV4-1 to TRBJ2-1, with D maybe TRBD1 (6 bases). CDR1 and CDR2 (germline): MGHRA, YSYEKL. V lost 5 bases, J lost 11 bases, and 13 bases lay in between. The CDR3 totals 12 residues. The CDR3 DNA follows: TGCGCCAGCAGCTCAGGGGTGTTTAAGCAGTTCTTC. This codes for CASSSGVFKQFF.

V gene TRBV27 combines with J gene TRBJ2-7, with 11 bases matching TRBD2. V was pared by 3 bases and J by 2 bases, with 6 bases of the junction left unmatched. Germline assignment: CDR1 MNHEY and CDR2 SMNVEV (reference sequence). The CDR3 consists of 16 residues. The CDR3 is CASSLLAGGSPYEQYF. The CDR3 DNA is TGTGCCAGCAGTTTGTTAGCGGGAGGGTCCCCCTACGAGCAGTACTTC.

This clonotype was seen more than once but under ten times. The V call is TRBV11-2, the J call TRBJ2-1; 8 bases map to TRBD2. There are 12 residues in the CDR3. Per germline, CDR1 SGHAT and CDR2 FQNNGV. V trimming: 5 bases; J trimming: 9 bases; junction bases outside the gene matches: 3. The CDR3 nucleotides are TGTGCCAGCAGCCGAACTAGCGGTGAGCAGTTCTTC. Residues: CASSRTSGEQFF.

CDR3 DNA sequence: TGTGCCAGCAGTCCTGGACTAGCGGGGTACCAAGAGACCCAGTACTTC. Translating gives CASSPGLAGYQETQYF. The chain couples TRBV12-3 or TRBV12-4 to TRBJ2-5, with 12 bases aligning to TRBD2. V dropped 5 bases and J dropped 0; count of bases not matched to a gene: 4. The CDR3 has 16 amino acids.

This chain uses TRBV3-1 with TRBJ2-7, with D tentatively TRBD1 (5 bases). Germline CDR1 reads LGHDT; CDR2 reads YNNKEL (reference sequence). CDR3 length equals 15 residues. Trimming pared 2 bases from V and 6 bases from J, leaving 17 bases between. As DNA, the CDR3 is TGTGCCAGCAGCCAACCACTGGGGCAACTCGCCGAGCAGTACTTC. Translation: CASSQPLGQLAEQYF.

The DNA of the CDR3 is TGTGCCAGCAGTTACGAGAGCTCTGGGGCCAACGTCCTGACTTTC. As protein: CASSYESSGANVLTF. The J gene is TRBJ2-6, the V gene TRBV6-5, with unresolved D. CDR3 length: 15 amino acids. The ends were cut back, 2 bases at V and 0 bases at J, with 5 bases in the middle. In germline, CDR1 is MNHEY, CDR2 SVGAGI.

This clonotype was counted only a few times. The rearrangement joins TRBV7-3 to TRBJ2-6; D is unresolved. CDR1 and CDR2 from the germline V gene are SGHTA and FQGTGA. CDR3 length equals 15 residues. V lost 5 bases and J 0 bases, leaving 8 bases between the germline ends. The CDR3 bases are TGTGCCAGCAGCAGGACCAGCTCTGGGGCCAACGTCCTGACTTTC. Translating it yields CASSRTSSGANVLTF.

The chain is built from TRBV6-2 or TRBV6-3 and TRBJ2-3; possibly TRBD1 or TRBD2 for D (5 bases each). V lost 2 bases, J lost 6 bases, and 21 bases lay in between. The CDR3 spans 17 residues. Germline lookup yields CDR1 MNHEY and CDR2 SVGEGT. The CDR3 nucleotides read TGTGCCAGCAGTTACGTTCGGGGCTCCTCAAGGATTGATACGCAGTATTTT. Translation: CASSYVRGSSRIDTQYF.